The 11 T cell receptor beta chains presented below share a single source sample, sequenced in a study of T cell repertoires in cytomegalovirus infection. A single record per CDR3 protein comes from TCRdb applying MiXCR to the reads. Counted here are more than 500,000 distinct CDR3 sequences, 15% to 20% occurring once; the ten biggest clones make up roughly a quarter. Sequencing used CD8+ T cells from PBMCs. Source of these receptors: a human donor in good health (CMV status not recorded). Some clones in this sample may be carry-over from other donors' samples.

Ten or more counts support this clonotype. CDR3 loop: CAARSSGGPTLDTQYF. Written as DNA, the CDR3 is TGTGCCGCCAGGTCTAGCGGGGGGCCCACACTGGATACGCAGTATTTT. This chain joins TRBV7-2 and TRBJ2-3; 11 bases fit TRBD2. The V and J ends lost 11 bases and 6 bases, in that order; junction bases with no gene match: 16. The CDR3 sequence is 16 residues long. The germline V gene encodes CDR1 SGHTA and CDR2 FQGNSA.

This clonotype was detected many times. The chain links TRBV7-6 to TRBJ2-7, with TRBD2 matching 10 bases. V lost 0 bases and J lost 0; bases outside the gene matches: 2. There are 16 residues in the CDR3. Germline V gene data show CDR1 as SGHVS and CDR2 as FNYEAQ. CDR3 amino acids: CASSLAPSGGSYEQYF. For the CDR3, the DNA is TGTGCCAGCAGCTTAGCGCCTAGCGGGGGCTCCTACGAGCAGTACTTC.

This clonotype was counted at least ten times. The V and J genes are TRBV12-3 or TRBV12-4 and TRBJ2-6, with 8 nucleotides matching TRBD1. V dropped 7 bases and J dropped 1; count of bases not matched to a gene: 12. The CDR3 spans 18 residues. CDR3 loop: CASTPSDRVFSGANVLTF. DNA for the CDR3: TGTGCCAGCACCCCTTCGGACAGGGTCTTTTCTGGGGCCAACGTCCTGACTTTC.

This clonotype was seen ten or more times. CDR3 region: CASSSLRQGVTEQYF. Written as DNA, the CDR3 is TGTGCCAGCAGTTCCCTACGACAGGGGGTGACCGAGCAGTACTTC. The rearrangement uses TRBV28 and TRBJ2-7; 9 bases agree with TRBD1. The germline gives CDR1 MDHEN, CDR2 SYDVKM. The CDR3 is 15 residues long. Trimming at V came to 4 bases and at J to 6 bases, leaving 10 bases not matched to a gene.

The chain is built from TRBV20-1 and TRBJ2-3; 13 bases are shared with TRBD2. The CDR3 is made up of 16 amino acids. Germline CDR1 and CDR2: DFQATT and SNEGSKA (reference sequence). Trimming removed 6 bases from V and 2 bases from J; junction bases left unmatched: 8. In nucleotides, the CDR3 is TGCAGTGCCCCTGGGACTAGCGGGGCTGACACAGATACGCAGTATTTT. This translates into CSAPGTSGADTDTQYF.

This clonotype occurred many times. This sequence joins TRBV28 and TRBJ1-5; 7 nucleotides match TRBD1. V dropped 10 bases and J dropped 7; count of bases not matched to a gene: 10. The CDR3 contains 13 residues. Germline V gene lookup returns CDR1 MDHEN and CDR2 SYDVKM. The CDR3 loop is CATRQGGGQPQHF. For the CDR3, the DNA is TGTGCCACACGGCAGGGGGGAGGCCAGCCCCAGCATTTT.

This clonotype was seen many times. This chain uses TRBV6-5 with TRBJ1-1; TRBD1 is a possible D gene (6 bases). The CDR3 sequence is 15 residues long. Between the trimmed V and J ends, which lost 6 bases and 5 bases, there was a span of 19 bases. Germline CDR1 is MNHEY and CDR2 is SVGAGI. The CDR3: CASSRTHRAGTEAFF. The CDR3, as DNA: TGTGCCAGCAGCCGTACCCACAGGGCGGGGACTGAAGCTTTCTTT.

This clonotype came up many times. The CDR3 sequence is CASGAVGEAFF. CDR3 bases: TGTGCTAGTGGAGCTGTGGGTGAAGCTTTCTTT. J is TRBJ1-1 and V is TRBV12-5; D is unclear. Germline CDR1 reads LGHNT; CDR2 reads FRNRAP. V was shortened by 6 bases and J by 7 bases, with 9 bases between the two germline ends. The CDR3 spans 11 residues. Based on the CDR3 plus reference TRBV12-5 and TRBJ1-1, the full variable domain is DARVTQTPRHKVTEMGQEVTMRCQPILGHNTVFWYRQTMMQGLELLAYFRNRAPLDDSGMPKDRFSAEMPDATLATLKIQPSEPRDSAVYFCASGAVGEAFFGQGTRLTVV.

This chain connects TRBV6-6 to TRBJ2-7, with TRBD1 identical over 7 bases. The CDR3 spans 14 residues. V was clipped by 11 bases and J by 2 bases; unmatched bases: 12. Germline V gene data show CDR1 as MNHNY and CDR2 as SVGAGI (reference sequence). The CDR3 region is CAVWGRQGPYEQYF. CDR3 bases: TGTGCCGTCTGGGGGAGACAGGGACCCTACGAGCAGTACTTC.

This clonotype appeared a single time. The CDR3 spells CASSPMRGTGGNQPQHF. CDR3 nucleotide sequence: TGTGCCAGCTCACCAATGAGAGGGACAGGAGGCAATCAGCCCCAGCATTTT. The rearrangement uses TRBV18 and TRBJ1-5; 8 bases fit TRBD1. Germline V gene lookup returns CDR1 KGHSH and CDR2 LQKENI. This CDR3 has 17 amino acids. V dropped 2 bases and J dropped 2; count of bases not matched to a gene: 8.

The chain's CDR3 is CASSPTGGPNSPLHF. The CDR3 DNA sequence: TGTGCCAGCAGTCCGACTGGGGGGCCGAATTCACCCCTCCACTTT. The rearrangement joins TRBV2 to TRBJ1-6; D is perhaps TRBD1 (6 bases). Deletions cut 5 bases from V and 7 bases from J, with 15 bases between. This CDR3 comprises 15 residues. The germline V gene has CDR1 SNHLY and CDR2 FYNNEI.